This TCR beta chain was identified during a study of blood T cell repertoires in COVID-19. At the level of the study: Specimens from acute and convalescent COVID-19 originated in the United States, Italy and Spain. In each case, the material was cDNA or gDNA derived from T cells, B-cell-depleted T cells, or PBMCs.

The repertoire was sequenced with immunoSEQ multiplex PCR; TCRdb's copy has only in-frame clones and lacks some. Here the sample spans approximately 100,000 clones, approximately 90% being singletons. Deletions cut 5 bases from V and 7 bases from J, with 17 bases between. CDR1 MDHEN and CDR2 SYDVKM come from the germline V gene. The CDR3 length is 14 residues. Material: peripheral blood. V is TRBV28 and J is TRBJ1-2; D is unclear. The TCR sequence derives from a human donor with acute or convalescent COVID-19. The donor label of this sample is uncertain. This CDR3 is CASSPSLEVRGYTF. DNA for the CDR3: TGTGCCAGCAGTCCCTCGCTGGAGGTTCGTGGCTACACCTTC.